A selection of T cell receptor beta chains follows, all from one sample in a study of vaccination and CD4 T cells after COVID-19. Using its own MiXCR run on the PCR reads, TCRdb lists one record per CDR3 protein. The repertoire holds about 11,000 distinct CDR3 sequences, under 75% seen once, with approximately 10% in the top ten. These TCRs are of unknown antigen specificity. Material: CD4+ T cells from blood, cultured in vitro. These receptor sequences come from a human donor who had recovered from COVID-19. Each CDR3 is given with its conserved first and last residue. Fields, in order: clone size, D gene, V gene, J gene, CDR3 length, CDR3 protein, CDR3 DNA. D genes are given only for firm matches. Rows give clone size only sometimes, using once, few, many, or a class for an expanded clone.

clone_size: .; d_call: .; v_call: TRBV27; j_call: TRBJ1-1; cdr3_length: 15; cdr3_aa: CASSFSYRGSSEAFF; cdr3_nt: TGTGCCAGCAGTTTTAGTTATCGGGGTTCTTCTGAAGCTTTCTTT
clone_size: .; d_call: .; v_call: TRBV5-1; j_call: TRBJ1-1; cdr3_length: 15; cdr3_aa: CASSLSGPMNTEAFF; cdr3_nt: TGCGCCAGCAGCTTGAGCGGGCCAATGAACACTGAAGCTTTCTTT
clone_size: .; d_call: .; v_call: TRBV2; j_call: TRBJ1-6; cdr3_length: 14; cdr3_aa: CASRERQANSPLHF; cdr3_nt: TGTGCCAGCAGGGAACGACAGGCAAATTCACCCCTCCACTTT
clone_size: .; d_call: .; v_call: TRBV20-1; j_call: TRBJ2-3; cdr3_length: 15; cdr3_aa: CSARGGGQSTDTQYF; cdr3_nt: TGCAGTGCTAGGGGCGGCGGCCAAAGCACAGATACGCAGTATTTT
clone_size: .; d_call: .; v_call: TRBV6-1; j_call: TRBJ2-7; cdr3_length: 12; cdr3_aa: CATSKTAYEQYF; cdr3_nt: TGTGCCACTTCGAAGACAGCCTACGAGCAGTACTTC
clone_size: .; d_call: .; v_call: TRBV3-1; j_call: TRBJ2-7; cdr3_length: 14; cdr3_aa: CASSQEQGWGEQYF; cdr3_nt: TGTGCCAGCAGCCAAGAACAAGGTTGGGGCGAGCAGTACTTC
clone_size: .; d_call: .; v_call: TRBV4-2; j_call: TRBJ2-1; cdr3_length: 12; cdr3_aa: CASSQGLGEQFF; cdr3_nt: TGTGCCAGCAGCCAAGGTTTAGGGGAGCAGTTCTTC
clone_size: .; d_call: TRBD1; v_call: TRBV9; j_call: TRBJ1-3; cdr3_length: 14; cdr3_aa: CASSVGDSGNTIYF; cdr3_nt: TGTGCCAGCAGCGTAGGGGACAGTGGAAACACCATATATTTT
clone_size: .; d_call: .; v_call: TRBV6-1; j_call: TRBJ2-7; cdr3_length: 15; cdr3_aa: CASTRRGPRSYEQYF; cdr3_nt: TGTGCCAGCACCAGGCGTGGGCCAAGGAGCTACGAGCAGTACTTC
clone_size: .; d_call: TRBD1; v_call: TRBV4-2; j_call: TRBJ1-2; cdr3_length: 15; cdr3_aa: CASSGADRGNYGYTF; cdr3_nt: TGTGCCAGCAGCGGAGCGGACAGGGGCAACTATGGCTACACCTTC
clone_size: .; d_call: .; v_call: TRBV6-5; j_call: TRBJ1-1; cdr3_length: 13; cdr3_aa: CASSYSWNTEAFF; cdr3_nt: TGTGCCAGCAGTTACTCGTGGAACACTGAAGCTTTCTTT
clone_size: .; d_call: .; v_call: TRBV19; j_call: TRBJ1-5; cdr3_length: 15; cdr3_aa: CASSGWDGRNQPQHF; cdr3_nt: TGTGCCAGTAGTGGCTGGGACGGGAGGAATCAGCCCCAGCATTTT
clone_size: .; d_call: .; v_call: TRBV27; j_call: TRBJ1-2; cdr3_length: 14; cdr3_aa: CASRTRDAFYGYTF; cdr3_nt: TGTGCCAGCAGGACCCGGGACGCCTTCTATGGCTACACCTTC
clone_size: .; d_call: .; v_call: TRBV7-2; j_call: TRBJ2-3; cdr3_length: 15; cdr3_aa: CASSLVYGMEDTQYF; cdr3_nt: TGTGCCAGCAGCTTAGTCTACGGGATGGAGGATACGCAGTATTTT
clone_size: .; d_call: TRBD1; v_call: TRBV30; j_call: TRBJ1-1; cdr3_length: 13; cdr3_aa: CAWSVQAGGEAFF; cdr3_nt: TGTGCCTGGAGTGTACAGGCAGGGGGCGAAGCTTTCTTT
clone_size: .; d_call: .; v_call: TRBV6-5; j_call: TRBJ2-5; cdr3_length: 17; cdr3_aa: CASSYSLTSGERETQYF; cdr3_nt: TGTGCCAGCAGTTACTCTTTGACCTCAGGGGAACGAGAGACCCAGTACTTC
clone_size: .; d_call: TRBD2; v_call: TRBV20-1; j_call: TRBJ2-5; cdr3_length: 15; cdr3_aa: CSATRLAGNQETQYF; cdr3_nt: TGCAGTGCTACACGACTAGCGGGAAACCAAGAGACCCAGTACTTC
clone_size: few; d_call: .; v_call: TRBV15; j_call: TRBJ1-1; cdr3_length: 15; cdr3_aa: CATSRGGTLNTEAFF; cdr3_nt: TGTGCCACCAGCAGAGGAGGGACATTGAACACTGAAGCTTTCTTT
clone_size: .; d_call: .; v_call: TRBV6-5; j_call: TRBJ1-1; cdr3_length: 15; cdr3_aa: CASSFQGRMNTEAFF; cdr3_nt: TGTGCCAGCAGTTTTCAGGGGCGGATGAACACTGAAGCTTTCTTT
clone_size: few; d_call: TRBD1; v_call: TRBV20-1; j_call: TRBJ2-5; cdr3_length: 14; cdr3_aa: CSAKFPTGVETQYF; cdr3_nt: TGCAGTGCTAAGTTTCCGACAGGGGTGGAGACCCAGTACTTC